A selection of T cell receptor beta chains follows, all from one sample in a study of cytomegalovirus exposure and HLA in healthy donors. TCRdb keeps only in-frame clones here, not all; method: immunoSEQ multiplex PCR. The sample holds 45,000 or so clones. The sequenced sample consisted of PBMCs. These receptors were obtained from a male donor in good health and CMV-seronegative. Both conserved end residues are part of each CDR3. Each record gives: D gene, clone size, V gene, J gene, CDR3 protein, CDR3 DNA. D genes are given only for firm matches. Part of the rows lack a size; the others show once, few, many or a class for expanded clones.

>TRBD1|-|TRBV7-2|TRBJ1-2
CASSLVRNGRGAGYTF
TGTGCCAGCAGCTTAGTCAGAAATGGCAGGGGGGCCGGCTACACCTTC
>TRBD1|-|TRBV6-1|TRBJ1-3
CASSALRDRGNTIYF
TGTGCCAGCAGTGCTCTCCGGGACAGGGGAAACACCATATATTTT
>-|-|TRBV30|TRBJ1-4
CAWSGGPTNEKLFF
TGTGCCTGGAGTGGTGGCCCAACTAATGAAAAACTGTTTTTT
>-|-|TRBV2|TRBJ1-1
CASSKDGNTEAFF
TGTGCCAGCAGTAAAGACGGGAACACTGAAGCTTTCTTT
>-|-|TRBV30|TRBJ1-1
CAWLQVLNTEAFF
TGTGCCTGGTTACAGGTTCTGAACACTGAAGCTTTCTTT
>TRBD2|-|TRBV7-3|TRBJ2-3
CASSPSGGITDTQYF
TGTGCCAGCAGCCCCAGCGGGGGGATCACAGATACGCAGTATTTT
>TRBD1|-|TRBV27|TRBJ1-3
CASTSQYMEGASGNTIYF
TGTGCCAGCACTTCCCAATATATGGAGGGGGCGAGTGGAAACACCATATATTTT
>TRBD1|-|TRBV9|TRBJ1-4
CASSRGTGIWEKLFF
TGTGCCAGCAGCAGAGGGACAGGGATTTGGGAAAAACTGTTTTTT
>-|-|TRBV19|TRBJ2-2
CASSYRAGELFF
TGTGCCAGTAGCTACAGGGCCGGGGAGCTGTTTTTT
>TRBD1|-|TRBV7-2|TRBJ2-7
CASSFFGQGAYEQYF
TGTGCCAGCAGCTTTTTCGGACAGGGGGCCTACGAGCAGTACTTC
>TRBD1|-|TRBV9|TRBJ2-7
CASSVGPDRDYEQYF
TGTGCCAGCAGCGTAGGGCCGGACAGGGACTACGAGCAGTACTTC
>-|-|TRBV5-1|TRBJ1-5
CASSLGPPSNQPQHF
TGCGCCAGCAGCTTGGGGCCGCCTAGCAATCAGCCCCAGCATTTT
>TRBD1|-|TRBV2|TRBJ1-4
CASSSFGTGEEKLFF
TGTGCCAGCAGCTCTTTTGGGACAGGGGAGGAAAAACTGTTTTTT
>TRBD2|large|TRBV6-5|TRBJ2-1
CASSYSSGGYNEQFF
TGTGCCAGCAGTTACTCTAGCGGGGGATACAATGAGCAGTTCTTC
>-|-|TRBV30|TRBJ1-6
CAWSPTTGPQPISPLHF
TGTGCCTGGAGTCCTACGACAGGCCCTCAGCCCATTTCACCCCTCCACTTT
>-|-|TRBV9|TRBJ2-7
CASSVSGSAYEQYF
TGTGCCAGCAGCGTATCAGGGTCTGCCTACGAGCAGTACTTC
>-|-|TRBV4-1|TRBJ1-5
CASSWQGSYQPQHF
TGCGCCAGCAGCTGGCAGGGGTCCTATCAGCCCCAGCATTTT
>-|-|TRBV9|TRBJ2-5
CASSVATGSQETQYF
TGTGCCAGCAGCGTAGCTACGGGGTCTCAAGAGACCCAGTACTTC
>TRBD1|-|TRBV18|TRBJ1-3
CASSSQGSGNTIYF
TGTGCCAGCTCATCACAGGGGTCTGGAAACACCATATATTTT
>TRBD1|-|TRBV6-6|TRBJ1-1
CASSYPDHRGTEAFF
TGTGCCAGCAGTTACCCCGACCACAGGGGCACTGAAGCTTTCTTT
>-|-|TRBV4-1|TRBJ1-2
CASSQGGGPDYGYTF
TGCGCCAGCAGCCAAGGGGGGGGGCCGGACTATGGCTACACCTTC
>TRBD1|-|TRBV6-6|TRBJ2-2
CASSKGAPNTGELFF
TGTGCCAGCAGTAAGGGGGCACCGAACACCGGGGAGCTGTTTTTT
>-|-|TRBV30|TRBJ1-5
CAWSISNQPQHF
TGTGCCTGGAGTATAAGCAATCAGCCCCAGCATTTT
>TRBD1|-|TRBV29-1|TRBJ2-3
CSVEQGVRDTQYF
TGCAGCGTTGAACAGGGGGTGCGAGATACGCAGTATTTT
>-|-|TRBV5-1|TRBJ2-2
CASSLAPTANTGELFF
TGCGCCAGCAGCTTGGCTCCAACAGCGAACACCGGGGAGCTGTTTTTT
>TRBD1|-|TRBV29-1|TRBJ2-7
CSVRDRGRASEQYF
TGCAGCGTTCGAGACAGGGGAAGGGCTAGTGAGCAGTACTTC
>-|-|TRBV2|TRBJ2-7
CASSEDSSYEQYF
TGTGCCAGCAGTGAAGACAGTTCCTACGAGCAGTACTTC
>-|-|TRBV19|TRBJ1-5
CASSIGKAGALNQPQHF
TGTGCCAGTAGTATAGGAAAGGCAGGGGCCCTCAATCAGCCCCAGCATTTT
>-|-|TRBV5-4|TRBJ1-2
CASSLRTAILNYGYTF
TGTGCCAGCAGCTTGCGGACAGCGATCCTTAACTATGGCTACACCTTC
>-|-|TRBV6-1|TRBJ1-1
CASMNWGGGTEAFF
TGTGCCAGCATGAACTGGGGGGGAGGCACTGAAGCTTTCTTT
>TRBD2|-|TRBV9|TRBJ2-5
CASSPRTSGGPQETQYF
TGTGCCAGCAGCCCGAGGACTAGCGGGGGGCCCCAAGAGACCCAGTACTTC
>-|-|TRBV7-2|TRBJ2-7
CASSGTSTSYEQYF
TGTGCCAGCAGCGGGACATCTACCTCCTACGAGCAGTACTTC
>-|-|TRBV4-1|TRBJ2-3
CASSQVIPSSTDTQYF
TGCGCCAGCAGCCAAGTTATTCCCTCTAGCACAGATACGCAGTATTTT
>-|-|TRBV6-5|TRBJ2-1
CASRRPSSYNEQFF
TGTGCCAGCAGGCGGCCTAGCTCCTACAATGAGCAGTTCTTC
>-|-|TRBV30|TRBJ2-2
CAWRQGNTGELFF
TGTGCCTGGAGGCAGGGGAACACCGGGGAGCTGTTTTTT